This T cell receptor beta chain was observed in a study of cytomegalovirus exposure and HLA in healthy donors. This clone occurred once. What it binds is not known. PCR amplification relied on 60 Vbeta primers (plus 13 Jbeta primers). Libraries were prepared by immunoSEQ multiplex PCR; TCRdb keeps only in-frame clonotypes and omits some of them. Seen here are 150,000 to 250,000 clones, around 83% observed once, and the top ten hold 6.5%. The length of the CDR3 is 15 residues. J lost 6 bases, V lost 1 base, and 8 bases had no gene match. Germline V gene lookup returns CDR1 SGHRS and CDR2 YFSETQ. Overall study findings and caveats: In a later analysis, a missense DCLRE1C variant was linked to TCR beta V- and J-gene trimming.

Donors sampled were nominally healthy, though unrecorded immune exposures were likely. Sequencing was performed on PBMCs. The TCR originated in a woman aged 50 to 60 in good health and CMV-seropositive. The chain is built from TRBV5-1 and TRBJ1-2; 8 bases match TRBD1. The CDR3 DNA sequence: TGCGCCAGCAGCTTGTGGCCCGGACAGGGCGATGGCTACACCTTC. Translation: CASSLWPGQGDGYTF.